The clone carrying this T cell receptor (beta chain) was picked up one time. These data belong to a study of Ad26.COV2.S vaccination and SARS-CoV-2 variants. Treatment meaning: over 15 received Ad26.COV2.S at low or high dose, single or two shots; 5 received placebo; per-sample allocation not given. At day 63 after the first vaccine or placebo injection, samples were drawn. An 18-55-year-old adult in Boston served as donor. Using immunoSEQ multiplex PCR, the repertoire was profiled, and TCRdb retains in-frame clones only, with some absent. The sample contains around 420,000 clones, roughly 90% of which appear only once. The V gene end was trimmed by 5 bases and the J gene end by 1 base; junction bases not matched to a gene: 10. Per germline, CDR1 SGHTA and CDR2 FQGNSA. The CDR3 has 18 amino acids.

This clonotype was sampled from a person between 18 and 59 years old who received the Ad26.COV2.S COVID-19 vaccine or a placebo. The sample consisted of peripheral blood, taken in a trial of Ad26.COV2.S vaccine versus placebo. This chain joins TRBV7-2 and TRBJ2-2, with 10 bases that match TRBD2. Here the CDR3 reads CASSPRLLAGGNTGELFF. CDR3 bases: TGTGCCAGCAGCCCCCGTCTTTTAGCGGGGGGGAACACCGGGGAGCTGTTTTTT. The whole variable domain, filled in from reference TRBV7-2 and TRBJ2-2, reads GAGVSQSPSNKVTEKGKDVELRCDPISGHTALYWYRQSLGQGLEFLIYFQGNSAPDKSGLPSDRFSAERTGGSVSTLTIQRTQQEDSAVYLCASSPRLLAGGNTGELFFGEGSRLTVL.